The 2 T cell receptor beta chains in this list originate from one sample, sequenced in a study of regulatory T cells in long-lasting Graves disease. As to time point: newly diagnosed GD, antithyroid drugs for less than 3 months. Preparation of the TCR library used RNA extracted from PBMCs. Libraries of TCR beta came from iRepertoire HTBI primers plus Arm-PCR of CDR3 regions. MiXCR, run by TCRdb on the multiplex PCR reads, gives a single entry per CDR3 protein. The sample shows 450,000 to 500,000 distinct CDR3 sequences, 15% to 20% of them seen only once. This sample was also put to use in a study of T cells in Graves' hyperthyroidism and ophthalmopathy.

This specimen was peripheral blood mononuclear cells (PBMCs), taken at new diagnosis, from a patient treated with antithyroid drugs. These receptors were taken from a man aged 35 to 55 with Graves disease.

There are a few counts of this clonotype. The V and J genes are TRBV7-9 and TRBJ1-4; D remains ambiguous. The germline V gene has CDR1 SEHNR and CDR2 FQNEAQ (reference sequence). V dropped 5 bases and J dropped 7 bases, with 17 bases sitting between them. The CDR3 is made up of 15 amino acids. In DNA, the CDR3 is TGTGCCAGCAGCCACTGGACCGTGAGTGGTGAAAAACTGTTTTTT. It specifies CASSHWTVSGEKLFF.

The CDR3 here is CASSFGQAHTEAFF. The CDR3 nucleotides read TGTGCCAGCAGCTTTGGACAGGCCCACACTGAAGCTTTCTTT. The chain employs TRBV11-1 and TRBJ1-1, with TRBD1 matching 7 bases. Germline V gene sequence: CDR1 SGHAT, CDR2 FQDESV (reference sequence). The CDR3 runs to 14 residues. V lost 3 bases, J lost 3 bases, and 4 bases stayed unmatched.